Detailed here is one T cell receptor beta chain. The V gene's germline CDR1 is MDHEN and CDR2 SYDVKM. Trimming cost V 5 bases and J 4 bases; bases outside gene matches: 5. The CDR3 is made up of 15 amino acids. This sample was taken from a study of blood T cell repertoires in COVID-19. Study at large: Acute and convalescent COVID-19 specimens originated in the United States, Italy and Spain. T cells, B-cell-depleted T cells, or PBMCs supplied cDNA or gDNA.

Study processing details: Reference gene primer amplification in the assay estimated nucleated cell counts. Profiling relied on immunoSEQ multiplex PCR, and the TCRdb table lists in-frame clones only, not all of them. Clone size and the V and J calls come from that table; the DNA yielded D and trimming. The table includes just over 95,000 clones, approximately 87% detected once. The sequenced material came from peripheral blood. The chain has TRBV28 and TRBJ2-1, with 10 bases fitting TRBD1. This receptor was obtained from a human donor in a cohort sampled during active COVID-19. This CDR3 reads CASSLPGQGYNEQFF. In DNA, the CDR3 is TGTGCCAGCAGTCTACCGGGACAGGGGTACAATGAGCAGTTCTTC.